The 20 T cell receptor beta chains below were found in one sample sequenced in a study of beta chain features in type 1 diabetes. Whole-study results and caveats: Significant though moderate, a shortening of TCRB CDR3s appeared in all four CD4+ subsets of Type 1 diabetes patients.

No antigens are known for them. The isolated RNA, all of it, was reverse transcribed, so expressed TCRB transcripts were what got sequenced. Sequencing used immunoSEQ multiplex PCR; TCRdb keeps in-frame clones, though not all of them. Seen here are over 650,000 clones, roughly 13% observed once, and the top ten hold nearly 0.04%. Sequenced: naive CD4+ T cells from blood. The receptors stem from a man younger than 30 with type 1 diabetes.

This clone showed up just a few times. This chain's CDR3 is CASSLELIETQYF. As DNA, the CDR3 is TGTGCCAGCAGCTTAGAGCTGATAGAGACCCAGTACTTC. V gene TRBV7-2 combines with J gene TRBJ2-5; D is undetermined. CDR1 and CDR2 (germline): SGHTA, FQGNSA. The germline V and J ends were trimmed by 1 base and 4 bases, with 7 bases remaining between them. CDR3 length: 13 residues.

The V gene is TRBV5-1, the J gene TRBJ2-6, with unresolved D. The CDR3 has 15 amino acids. Germline values: CDR1 SGHRS, CDR2 YFSETQ. The V and J ends lost 2 bases and 0 bases respectively, with 6 bases between them. CDR3 amino acids: CASSFRDSGANVLTF. The CDR3 bases are TGCGCCAGCAGCTTCAGAGACTCTGGGGCCAACGTCCTGACTTTC.

This clone was detected a few times. In the same sample, other DNA sequences code for this CDR3. The rearrangement joins TRBV15 to TRBJ2-7, with D maybe TRBD2 (5 bases). This CDR3 spans 14 amino acids. Germline CDR1 LNHNV, CDR2 YYDKDF (reference sequence). The V and J ends lost 0 bases and 3 bases respectively, with 9 bases between them. CDR3 region: CATSRDRGGYEQYF. CDR3 DNA sequence: TGTGCCACCAGCAGAGATCGCGGAGGCTACGAGCAGTACTTC.

This rearrangement joins TRBV9 to TRBJ2-1; a possible D gene is TRBD1 (5 bases). Germline V gene data show CDR1 as SGDLS and CDR2 as YYNGEE. V was trimmed by 0 bases and J by 1 base, leaving 20 bases between them. The CDR3 runs to 19 residues. The CDR3 reads CASSVAIRAGPFSYNEQFF. In DNA form, the CDR3 reads TGTGCCAGCAGCGTAGCTATCCGGGCAGGGCCCTTTTCCTACAATGAGCAGTTCTTC.

This clone has more than one count but fewer than ten. This chain joins TRBV7-6 and TRBJ2-1; D might be TRBD2 (6 bases). Germline assignment: CDR1 SGHVS and CDR2 FNYEAQ. V was trimmed by 4 bases and J by 6 bases, leaving 16 bases between them. CDR3 length: 15 residues. This CDR3 is CASSSGVLVGNEQFF. DNA of the CDR3: TGTGCCAGCAGCTCGGGGGTTTTGGTAGGCAATGAGCAGTTCTTC.

This clone showed up just a few times. V usage is TRBV7-2 and J usage is TRBJ1-2; possible D gene TRBD1, 5 bases. The CDR3 sequence is 17 residues long. Trimming left V 5 bases short and J 8 bases short, with 27 bases between. Germline-derived CDR1 and CDR2 are SGHTA and FQGNSA. The CDR3 protein is CASSQGVGRPYLRGYTF. CDR3 DNA sequence: TGTGCCAGCAGCCAAGGGGTGGGACGGCCCTATTTGAGAGGCTACACCTTC.

This clone was seen a single time. This rearrangement joins TRBV11-1 to TRBJ1-1; D is perhaps TRBD1 (6 bases). CDR3 size: 15 residues. Per the germline V gene, CDR1 is SGHAT and CDR2 is FQDESV (reference sequence). V shed 0 bases and J shed 0 bases, with 8 bases lying between them. The CDR3 loop is CASSLAGGVNTEAFF. In DNA, the CDR3 is TGTGCCAGCAGCTTAGCAGGGGGAGTGAACACTGAAGCTTTCTTT. The variable domain in full, with the rest retrieved from reference TRBV11-1 and TRBJ1-1, is EAEVAQSPRYKITEKSQAVAFWCDPISGHATLYWYRQILGQGPELLVQFQDESVVDDSQLPKDRFSAERLKGVDSTLKIQPAELGDSAMYLCASSLAGGVNTEAFFGQGTRLTVV.

This clone has more than one count but fewer than ten. The chain recombines TRBV28 with TRBJ1-2; D is perhaps TRBD1 (5 bases). The length of the CDR3 is 13 residues. The germline V and J ends were trimmed by 3 bases and 8 bases, with 13 bases remaining between them. Germline CDR1 MDHEN, CDR2 SYDVKM. This chain's CDR3 is CASSFYGDEGYTF. CDR3 bases: TGTGCCAGCAGTTTTTACGGGGACGAGGGCTACACCTTC.

The CDR3 DNA is TGTGCCAGCTCACCGAGCGGACAGGGGGATTCACCCCTCCACTTT. This encodes CASSPSGQGDSPLHF. This chain uses TRBV18 with TRBJ1-6; TRBD1 agrees at 10 bases. V shed 3 bases and J 8 bases; nucleotides not matched to a gene: 4. Per the germline V gene, CDR1 is KGHSH and CDR2 is LQKENI. This CDR3 spans 15 amino acids.

This clone was seen a few times. The V call is TRBV5-1, the J call TRBJ2-7; 8 bases match TRBD1. The germline V gene encodes CDR1 SGHRS and CDR2 YFSETQ. With 1 base clipped from V and 4 bases from J, the junction kept 10 bases outside the gene matches. The CDR3 is 16 amino acids. The CDR3, as DNA: TGCGCCAGCAGCTTGATGCCCGTAGACAGGGGATACGAGCAGTACTTC. Its protein product is CASSLMPVDRGYEQYF.

The V gene is TRBV28, the J gene TRBJ1-2; TRBD1 agrees at 8 bases. Trimming removed 8 bases from V and 4 bases from J; junction bases left unmatched: 9. Germline CDR1 reads MDHEN; CDR2 reads SYDVKM. This CDR3 has 14 residues. CDR3: CASGEGQVIYGYTF. In DNA, the CDR3 is TGTGCCAGCGGGGAGGGACAGGTGATCTATGGCTACACCTTC.

The V gene is TRBV28, the J gene TRBJ1-1; D perhaps matches TRBD1 (5 bases). Between the trimmed V and J ends, which lost 6 bases and 1 base, there was a span of 18 bases. The CDR3 length is 16 residues. Germline loops: CDR1 MDHEN, CDR2 SYDVKM. The CDR3, as DNA: TGTGCCAGCAGCCCAGCCCATCAGGGAGCGAACACTGAAGCTTTCTTT. Translating gives CASSPAHQGANTEAFF.

This rearrangement joins TRBV2 to TRBJ2-1; TRBD1 matches at 7 bases. The CDR3 spans 15 residues. Germline V gene sequence: CDR1 SNHLY, CDR2 FYNNEI. Trimming cost V 6 bases and J 0 bases; bases outside gene matches: 5. DNA of the CDR3: TGTGCCAGCAGATCCGGGACAGACTCCTACAATGAGCAGTTCTTC. It encodes CASRSGTDSYNEQFF.

The chain carries TRBV7-9 and TRBJ1-4; no clear D gene. Germline V gene data show CDR1 as SEHNR and CDR2 as FQNEAQ (reference sequence). This CDR3 contains 13 residues. V lost 5 bases and J lost 8, with 12 bases in between. CDR3: CASSREPQEKLFF. The CDR3 bases are TGTGCCAGCAGCAGGGAACCCCAAGAAAAACTGTTTTTT.

The chain carries TRBV10-2 and TRBJ2-2; perhaps TRBD2 as D (6 bases). The V end lost 5 bases, the J end lost 4 bases, and 14 bases lay between the germline ends. This CDR3 has 15 residues. CDR1 WSHSY and CDR2 SAAADI come from the germline V gene. This CDR3 reads CASSKDVRGTGELFF. DNA of the CDR3: TGCGCCAGCAGTAAAGACGTGCGGGGCACCGGGGAGCTGTTTTTT.

This clone was detected a few times. V is TRBV7-2 and J is TRBJ1-5; no definite D call. Germline CDR1 reads SGHTA; CDR2 reads FQGNSA. The CDR3 totals 12 residues. V was trimmed by 1 base and J by 11 bases, leaving 9 bases between them. CDR3 loop: CASSLGWEAQHF. The CDR3 coding sequence is TGTGCCAGCAGCTTAGGTTGGGAGGCCCAGCATTTT.

The rearrangement links TRBV29-1 to TRBJ1-2; TRBD1 is a possible D gene (5 bases). Between the trimmed V and J ends, which lost 2 bases and 8 bases, there was a span of 18 bases. The germline CDR1 and CDR2 sequences are SQVTM and ANQGSEA. This CDR3 contains 14 residues. The CDR3 DNA reads as TGCAGCGTTGAAACTCAGGGAGGGTATGGAGGCTACACCTTC. It specifies CSVETQGGYGGYTF.

CDR3 nucleotide sequence: TGTGCCGGGAGGACCGTAGACTATGGCTACACCTTC. Translation gives CAGRTVDYGYTF. This chain uses TRBV2 with TRBJ1-2; no definite D call. This CDR3 is built from 12 residues. V dropped 11 bases and J dropped 3 bases, with 13 bases sitting between them. Germline CDR1 and CDR2: SNHLY and FYNNEI.

This clone has just a few counts. This chain uses TRBV11-2 with TRBJ2-1; 14 bases are a match to TRBD2. CDR1 and CDR2 (germline): SGHAT, FQNNGV. The CDR3 has 16 amino acids. V lost 4 bases, J lost 6 bases, and 5 bases stayed unmatched. Written as DNA, the CDR3 is TGTGCCAGCAGCTCCCTCGGACTAGCGGGGGGCAATGAGCAGTTCTTC. Amino acids: CASSSLGLAGGNEQFF.

On this clone: The sample has other DNA sequences that encode this CDR3 too. The rearrangement joins TRBV29-1 to TRBJ1-1; D is unresolved. Trimming stripped 0 bases from V and 4 bases from J, with 9 bases between. Germline CDR1 and CDR2: SQVTM and ANQGSEA. The CDR3 sequence is 13 residues long. The CDR3 DNA follows: TGCAGCGTTGAAGAGCCGCGGGGCACTGAAGCTTTCTTT. The encoded protein is CSVEEPRGTEAFF.